Listed below are T cell receptor beta chains from one sample, sequenced in a study of early T cells in non-severe SARS-CoV-2 infection. One entry per CDR3 protein, called by TCRdb with MiXCR from the 5' RACE reads. The sample consists of 35,000 to 45,000 distinct CDR3 sequences, approximately 5.9% of them appearing once. The material was whole blood, obtained at baseline. Every receptor here comes from an adult who was a healthcare worker with PCR-confirmed SARS-CoV-2 infection or an uninfected control (not recorded which). CDR3s include the opening cysteine and the closing phenylalanine or tryptophan. The D gene is left open where the match is weak. Size tells how often a clone was seen (once, few, many) or the class of an expanded clone, and some rows leave it out.

D: TRBD2
J: TRBJ2-2
size: -
length: 18
V: TRBV5-1
DNA: TGCGCCAGCAGCTCCTCACGAGGGACTAGCGGGAGCCCCGGGGAGCTGTTTTTT
CDR3: CASSSSRGTSGSPGELFF

D: TRBD2
J: TRBJ2-3
size: many
length: 18
V: TRBV20-1
DNA: TGCAGTGCTAGACTCCGGCTAGCGGGAGGGCCGGAAACAGATACGCAGTATTTT
CDR3: CSARLRLAGGPETDTQYF

D: -
J: TRBJ2-3
size: many
length: 13
V: TRBV6-5
DNA: TGTGCCAGCAGTTACTCGGCCCTGGGTACGCAGTATTTT
CDR3: CASSYSALGTQYF

D: -
J: TRBJ1-1
size: many
length: 15
V: TRBV10-3
DNA: TGTGCCATCAGTGATAGAGGCTCGATGGAGGGTGAAGCTTTCTTT
CDR3: CAISDRGSMEGEAFF

D: -
J: TRBJ2-7
size: many
length: 14
V: TRBV4-1
DNA: TGCGCCAGCAGCCGCAGCCGACGGAAGGGCGAGCAGTACTTC
CDR3: CASSRSRRKGEQYF

D: -
J: TRBJ2-7
size: few
length: 14
V: TRBV27
DNA: TGTGCCAGCAGTCGCCGGACAGTCGACTACGAGCAGTACTTC
CDR3: CASSRRTVDYEQYF

D: -
J: TRBJ2-7
size: -
length: 13
V: TRBV14
DNA: TGTGCCAGCAGCCTACAAACAGGCTACGAGCAGTACTTC
CDR3: CASSLQTGYEQYF

D: TRBD1
J: TRBJ2-2
size: few
length: 12
V: TRBV29-1
DNA: TGCAGCGTAGGACAGGGTCCCGGGGAGCTGTTTTTT
CDR3: CSVGQGPGELFF

D: TRBD2
J: TRBJ2-3
size: many
length: 15
V: TRBV7-8
DNA: TGTGCCAGCAGCCAGAGGACTAGCGGGCGAAATACGCAGTATTTT
CDR3: CASSQRTSGRNTQYF

D: -
J: TRBJ1-2
size: few
length: 14
V: TRBV29-1
DNA: TGCAGCGTTGATCAGGGGAGTACTAACTATGGCTACACCTTC
CDR3: CSVDQGSTNYGYTF